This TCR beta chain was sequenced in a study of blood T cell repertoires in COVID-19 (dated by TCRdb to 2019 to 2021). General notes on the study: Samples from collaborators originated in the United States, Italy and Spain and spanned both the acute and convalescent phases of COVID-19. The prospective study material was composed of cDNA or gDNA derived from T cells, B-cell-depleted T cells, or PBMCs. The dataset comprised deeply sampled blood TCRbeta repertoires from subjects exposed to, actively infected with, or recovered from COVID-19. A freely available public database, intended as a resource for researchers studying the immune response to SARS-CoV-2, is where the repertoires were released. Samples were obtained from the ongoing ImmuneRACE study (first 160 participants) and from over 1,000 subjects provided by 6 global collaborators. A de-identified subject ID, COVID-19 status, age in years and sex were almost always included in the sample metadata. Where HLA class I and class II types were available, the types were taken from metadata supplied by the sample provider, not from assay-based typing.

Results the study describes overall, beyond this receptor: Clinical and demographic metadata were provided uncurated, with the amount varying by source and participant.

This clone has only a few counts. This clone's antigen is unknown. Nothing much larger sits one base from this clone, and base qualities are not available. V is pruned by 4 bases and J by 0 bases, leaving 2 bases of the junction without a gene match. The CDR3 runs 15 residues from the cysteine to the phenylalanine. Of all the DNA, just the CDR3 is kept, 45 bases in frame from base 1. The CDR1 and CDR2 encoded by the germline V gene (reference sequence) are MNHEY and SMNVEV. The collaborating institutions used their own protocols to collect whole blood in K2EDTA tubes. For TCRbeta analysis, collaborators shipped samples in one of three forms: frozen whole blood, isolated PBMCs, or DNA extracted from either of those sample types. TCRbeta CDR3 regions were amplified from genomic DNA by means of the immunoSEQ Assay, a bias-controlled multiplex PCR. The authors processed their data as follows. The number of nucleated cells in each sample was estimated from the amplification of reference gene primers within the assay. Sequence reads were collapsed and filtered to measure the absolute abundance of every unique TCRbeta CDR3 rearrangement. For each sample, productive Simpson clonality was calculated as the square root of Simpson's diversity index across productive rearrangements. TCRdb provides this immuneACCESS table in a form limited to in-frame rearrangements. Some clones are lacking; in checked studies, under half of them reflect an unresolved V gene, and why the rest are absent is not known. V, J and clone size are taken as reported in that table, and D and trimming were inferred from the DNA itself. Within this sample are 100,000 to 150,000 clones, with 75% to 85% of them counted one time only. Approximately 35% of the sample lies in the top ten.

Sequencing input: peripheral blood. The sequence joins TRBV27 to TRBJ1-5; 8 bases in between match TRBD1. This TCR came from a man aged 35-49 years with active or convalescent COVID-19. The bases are TGTGCCAGCAGTTGGACAGGGAATAGCAATCAGCCCCAGCATTTT. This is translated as CASSWTGNSNQPQHF.